This T cell receptor beta chain stems from a study of blood T cell repertoires in COVID-19. Study as a whole: COVID-19 samples, acute and convalescent, were from the United States, Italy and Spain. T cells, B-cell-depleted T cells, or PBMCs supplied cDNA or gDNA.

Authors' processing steps: Reference gene primer amplification yielded estimated nucleated cell counts. TCRdb's table, derived via immunoSEQ multiplex PCR, lists solely in-frame clones and lacks some. The V and J calls and clone size were taken over from that table, and D and trimming were inferred from the DNA. The sample lists 75,000 to 90,000 clones; 85% were seen once. In its sample, this clone was seen once. From germline, CDR1 is MDHEN and CDR2 SYDVKM. The CDR3 covers 12 residues. V lost 3 bases and J lost 8, with 10 bases in between. The chain has TRBV28 and TRBJ1-2; D is unclear. This receptor was taken from an elderly man with active or convalescent COVID-19. Sequencing was carried out using peripheral blood. The DNA for the CDR3 is TGTGCCAGCAGTTTCCGGGTCGGCGGCTACACCTTC. Protein product: CASSFRVGGYTF.